This record covers a single T cell receptor (beta chain). Antigen: not known. This record comes from a study of OX40 agonist ivuxolimab in advanced cancers. In the study overall: Partial responses occurred in Three dose-escalation patients, one with hepatocellular carcinoma and two with cutaneous melanoma.

This CDR3 has 14 residues. The trim removed 7 bases at V and 4 bases at J, leaving 4 bases unmatched. The germline CDR1 and CDR2 sequences are MNHNS and SASEGT. Study-level results: Both CD4+ and CD8+ T cell populations in blood had undergone clonal expansion by week 6 at 0.1 to 3.0 mg/kg.

Sequencing used immunoSEQ multiplex PCR; TCRdb keeps in-frame clones, though not all of them. This sample has more than 65,000 clones; just under 85% occur once, and the top ten carry 5.9%. With autoimmune disease history or systemic immunosuppression, patients were excluded. This sequence joins TRBV6-1 and TRBJ1-4; 9 bases are shared with TRBD1. The source was CD4+ or CD8+ T cells sorted from blood, collected in a trial of the OX40 agonist ivuxolimab. The receptor comes from an adult with an advanced solid tumor such as melanoma, head and neck, liver or kidney cancer. The CDR3 is CASKQGAGNEKLFF. Here the CDR3 DNA reads TGTGCCAGCAAACAGGGGGCGGGTAATGAAAAACTGTTTTTT.